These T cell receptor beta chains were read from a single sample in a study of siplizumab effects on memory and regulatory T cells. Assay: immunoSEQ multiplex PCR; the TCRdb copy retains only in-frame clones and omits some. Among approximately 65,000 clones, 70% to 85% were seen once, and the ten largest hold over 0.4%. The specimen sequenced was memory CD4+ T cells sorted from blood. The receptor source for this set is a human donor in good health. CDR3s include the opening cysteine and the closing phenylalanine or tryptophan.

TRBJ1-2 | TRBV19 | CASSIIRGQRGYTF
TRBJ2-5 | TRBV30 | CAWATGETQYF
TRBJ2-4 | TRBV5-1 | CASSLGQGLAKNIQYF
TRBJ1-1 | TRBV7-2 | CASSLEGAFF
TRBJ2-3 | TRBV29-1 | CSGIGTGRADTQYF
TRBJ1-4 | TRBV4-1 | CASSQDHGTNEKLFF
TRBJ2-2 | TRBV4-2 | CASSRHTANTGELFF
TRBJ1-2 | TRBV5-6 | CASSLYRGGYTF
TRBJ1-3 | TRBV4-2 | CASSQTTNLLSGNTIYF
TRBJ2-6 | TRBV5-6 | CASSFQISGANVLTF